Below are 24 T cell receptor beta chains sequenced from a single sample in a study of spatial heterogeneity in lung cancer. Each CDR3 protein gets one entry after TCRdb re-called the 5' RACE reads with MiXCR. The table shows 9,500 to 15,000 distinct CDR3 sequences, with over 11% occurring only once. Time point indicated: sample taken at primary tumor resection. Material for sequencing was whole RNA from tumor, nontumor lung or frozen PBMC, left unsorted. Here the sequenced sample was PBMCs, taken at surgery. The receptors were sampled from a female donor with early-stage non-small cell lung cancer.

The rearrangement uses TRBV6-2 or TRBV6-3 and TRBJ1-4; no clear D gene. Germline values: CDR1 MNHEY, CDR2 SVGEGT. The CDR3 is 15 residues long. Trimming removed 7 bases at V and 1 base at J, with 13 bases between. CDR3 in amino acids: CASTSMVGTNEKLFF. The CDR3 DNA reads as TGTGCCAGCACCTCCATGGTCGGAACTAATGAAAAACTGTTTTTT.

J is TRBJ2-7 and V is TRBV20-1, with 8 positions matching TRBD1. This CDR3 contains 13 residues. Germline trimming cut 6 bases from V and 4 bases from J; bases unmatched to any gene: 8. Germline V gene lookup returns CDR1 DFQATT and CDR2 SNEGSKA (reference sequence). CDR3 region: CSAHGQGFYEQYF. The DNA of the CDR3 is TGCAGTGCCCACGGACAGGGATTTTACGAGCAGTACTTC.

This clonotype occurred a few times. The CDR3 bases are TGTGCCAGCAACCTAGCGGGGCGCATCGAGCAGTACTTC. Its translation: CASNLAGRIEQYF. This chain links TRBV7-6 with TRBJ2-7; 9 nucleotides match TRBD2. The CDR3 length is 13 residues. Germline CDR1 SGHVS, CDR2 FNYEAQ. V trimming: 7 bases; J trimming: 6 bases; junction bases outside the gene matches: 7.

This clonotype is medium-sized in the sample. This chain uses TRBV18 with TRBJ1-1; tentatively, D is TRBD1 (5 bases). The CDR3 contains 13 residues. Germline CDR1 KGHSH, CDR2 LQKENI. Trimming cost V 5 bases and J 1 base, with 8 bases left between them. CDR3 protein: CASSRDSNTEAFF. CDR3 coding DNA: TGTGCCAGCTCAAGGGACTCGAACACTGAAGCTTTCTTT.

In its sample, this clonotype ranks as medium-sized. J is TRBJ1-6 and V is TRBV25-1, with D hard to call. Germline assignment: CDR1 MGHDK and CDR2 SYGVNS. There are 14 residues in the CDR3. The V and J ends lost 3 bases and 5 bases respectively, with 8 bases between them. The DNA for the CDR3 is TGTGCCAGCAGTGACCAAAGTCATAATTCACCCCTCCACTTT. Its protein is CASSDQSHNSPLHF.

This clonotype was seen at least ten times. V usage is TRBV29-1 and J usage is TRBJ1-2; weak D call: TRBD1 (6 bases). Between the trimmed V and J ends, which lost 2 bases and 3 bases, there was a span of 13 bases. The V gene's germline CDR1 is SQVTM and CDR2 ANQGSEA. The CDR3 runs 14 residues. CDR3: CSVELTGRYYGYTF. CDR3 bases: TGCAGCGTTGAACTTACAGGGAGGTACTATGGCTACACCTTC.

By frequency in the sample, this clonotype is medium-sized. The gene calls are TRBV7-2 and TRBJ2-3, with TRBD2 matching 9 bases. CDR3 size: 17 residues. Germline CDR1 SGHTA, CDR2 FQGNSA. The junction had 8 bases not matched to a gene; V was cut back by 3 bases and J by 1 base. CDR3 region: CASSFRAGGRGTDTQYF. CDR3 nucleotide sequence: TGTGCCAGCAGCTTCCGCGCGGGGGGGCGGGGCACAGATACGCAGTATTTT.

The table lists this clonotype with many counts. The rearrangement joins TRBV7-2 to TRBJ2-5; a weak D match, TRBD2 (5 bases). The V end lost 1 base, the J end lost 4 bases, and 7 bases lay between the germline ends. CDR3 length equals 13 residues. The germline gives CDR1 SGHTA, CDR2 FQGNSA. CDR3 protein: CASSLVEGETQYF. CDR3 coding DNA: TGTGCCAGCAGCTTAGTAGAGGGAGAGACCCAGTACTTC.

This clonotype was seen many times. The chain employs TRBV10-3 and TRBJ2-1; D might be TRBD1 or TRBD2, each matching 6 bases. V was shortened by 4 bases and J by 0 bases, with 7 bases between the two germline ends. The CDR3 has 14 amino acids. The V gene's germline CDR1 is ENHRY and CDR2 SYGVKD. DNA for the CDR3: TGTGCCATCAGTGGGGGGGCCTCCTACAATGAGCAGTTCTTC. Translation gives CAISGGASYNEQFF.

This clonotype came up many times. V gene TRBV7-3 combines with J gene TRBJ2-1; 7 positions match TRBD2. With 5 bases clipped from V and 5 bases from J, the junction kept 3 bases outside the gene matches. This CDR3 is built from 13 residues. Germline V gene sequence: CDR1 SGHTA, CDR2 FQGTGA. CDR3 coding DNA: TGTGCCAGCAGCCCAGGGAGGGACAATGAGCAGTTCTTC. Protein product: CASSPGRDNEQFF.

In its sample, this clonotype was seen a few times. DNA for the CDR3: TGTGCTAGTGGTTTGGTCCCACTTAAGACTAGCGGGAGGTGGAGCTCCTACAATGAGCAGTTCTTC. Translation gives CASGLVPLKTSGRWSSYNEQFF. The chain carries TRBV12-5 and TRBJ2-1; TRBD2 matches at 13 bases. The V gene's germline CDR1 is LGHNT and CDR2 FRNRAP. There are 22 residues in the CDR3. V lost 0 bases to trimming and J lost 0 bases; unmatched junction nucleotides: 14.

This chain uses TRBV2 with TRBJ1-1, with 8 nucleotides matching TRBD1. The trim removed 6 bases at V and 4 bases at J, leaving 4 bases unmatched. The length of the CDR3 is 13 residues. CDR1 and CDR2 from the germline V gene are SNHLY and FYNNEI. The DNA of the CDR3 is TGTGCCAGCAGGTTGGGACAGGCCACTGAAGCTTTCTTT. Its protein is CASRLGQATEAFF.

This chain's CDR3 is CASKISGAKETQYF. The DNA for the CDR3 is TGTGCCAGCAAGATCAGCGGGGCCAAAGAGACCCAGTACTTC. The chain has TRBV2 and TRBJ2-5, with 7 bases lining up with TRBD2. The CDR3 length is 14 residues. After removal of 7 bases from V and 3 bases from J, the junction contained 8 bases not matched to a gene. Germline V lookup: CDR1 SNHLY, CDR2 FYNNEI.

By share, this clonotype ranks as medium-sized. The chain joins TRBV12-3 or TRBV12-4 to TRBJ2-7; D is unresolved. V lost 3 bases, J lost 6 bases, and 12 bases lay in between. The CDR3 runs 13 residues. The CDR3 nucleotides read TGTGCCAGCAGTTTGGAAGGGTATGGCGAGCAGTACTTC. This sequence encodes CASSLEGYGEQYF.

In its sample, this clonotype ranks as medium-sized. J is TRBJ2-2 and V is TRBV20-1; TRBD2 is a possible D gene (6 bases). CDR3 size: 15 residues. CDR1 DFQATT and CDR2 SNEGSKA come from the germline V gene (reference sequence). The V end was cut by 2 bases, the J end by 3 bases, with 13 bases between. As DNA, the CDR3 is TGCAGTGCTAGAACCAGCGGGCCTCACACCGGGGAGCTGTTTTTT. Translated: CSARTSGPHTGELFF.

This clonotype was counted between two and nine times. This CDR3 is CASSTGGRGVYNEQFF. The CDR3 region has the DNA TGTGCCAGTAGTACAGGGGGCCGTGGGGTTTACAATGAGCAGTTCTTC. The chain employs TRBV19 and TRBJ2-1; the match to TRBD1 covers 8 bases. V was pared by 4 bases and J by 4 bases, with 9 bases of the junction left unmatched. This CDR3 contains 16 residues. Germline V lookup: CDR1 LNHDA, CDR2 SQIVND (reference sequence).

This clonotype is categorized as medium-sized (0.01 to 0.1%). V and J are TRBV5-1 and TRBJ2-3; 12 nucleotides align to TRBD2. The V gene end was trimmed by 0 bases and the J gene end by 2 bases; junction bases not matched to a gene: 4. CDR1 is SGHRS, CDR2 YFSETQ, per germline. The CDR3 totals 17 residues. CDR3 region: CASSLGLAGVNTDTQYF. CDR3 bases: TGCGCCAGCAGCTTGGGACTAGCGGGAGTCAACACAGATACGCAGTATTTT.

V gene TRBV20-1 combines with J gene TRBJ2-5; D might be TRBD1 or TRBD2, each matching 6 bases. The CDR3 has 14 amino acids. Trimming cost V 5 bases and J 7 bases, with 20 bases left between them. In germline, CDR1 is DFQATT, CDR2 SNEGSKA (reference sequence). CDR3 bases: TGCAGTGCTGCCCCCTCCGGGGGCTTCGGGACCCAGTACTTC. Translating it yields CSAAPSGGFGTQYF.

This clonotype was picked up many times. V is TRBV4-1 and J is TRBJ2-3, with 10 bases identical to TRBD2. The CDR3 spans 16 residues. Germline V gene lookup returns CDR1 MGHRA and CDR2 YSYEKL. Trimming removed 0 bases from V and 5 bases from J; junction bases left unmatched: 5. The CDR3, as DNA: TGCGCCAGCAGCCAAGAAGTAGCGGGGGGTTTAGATACGCAGTATTTT. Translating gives CASSQEVAGGLDTQYF.

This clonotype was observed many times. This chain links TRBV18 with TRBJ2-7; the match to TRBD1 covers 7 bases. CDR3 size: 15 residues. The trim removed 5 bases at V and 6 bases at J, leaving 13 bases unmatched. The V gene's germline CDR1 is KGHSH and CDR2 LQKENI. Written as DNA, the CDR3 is TGTGCCAGCTCAGAACGACAGGGAGTCTTCTTCGAGCAGTACTTC. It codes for CASSERQGVFFEQYF.

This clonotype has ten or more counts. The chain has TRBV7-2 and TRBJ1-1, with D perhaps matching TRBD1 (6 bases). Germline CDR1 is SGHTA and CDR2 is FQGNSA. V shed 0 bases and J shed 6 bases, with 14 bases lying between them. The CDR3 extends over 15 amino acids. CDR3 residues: CASSLAGGIRPEAFF. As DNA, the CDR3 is TGTGCCAGCAGCTTAGCGGGGGGCATCCGACCTGAAGCTTTCTTT.

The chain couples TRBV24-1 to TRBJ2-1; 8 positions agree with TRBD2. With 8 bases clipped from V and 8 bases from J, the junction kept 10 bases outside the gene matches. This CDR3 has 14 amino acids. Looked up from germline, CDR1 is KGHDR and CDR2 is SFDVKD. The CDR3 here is CATKPSGSLHEQFF. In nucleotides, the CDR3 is TGTGCCACCAAACCTAGCGGGTCTTTACATGAGCAGTTCTTC.

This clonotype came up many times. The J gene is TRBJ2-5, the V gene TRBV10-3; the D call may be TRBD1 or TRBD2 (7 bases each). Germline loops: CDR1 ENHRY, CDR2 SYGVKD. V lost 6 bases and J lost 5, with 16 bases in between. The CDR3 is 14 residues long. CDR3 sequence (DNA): TGTGCCATCAGCGGGGGAGGGGGCCAGGAGACCCAGTACTTC. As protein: CAISGGGGQETQYF.

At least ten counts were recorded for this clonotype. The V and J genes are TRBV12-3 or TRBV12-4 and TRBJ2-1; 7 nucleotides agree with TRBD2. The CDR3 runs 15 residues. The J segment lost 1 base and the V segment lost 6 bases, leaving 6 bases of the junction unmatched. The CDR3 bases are TGTGCCAGCAGACCCCCCGGGGGGTCCTACAATGAGCAGTTCTTC. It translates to CASRPPGGSYNEQFF.